The 9 T cell receptor beta chains below all came from one sample that was sequenced in a study of blood T cells in healthy people across ages. Using a J-beta primer mix together with a sample-barcoded 5' primer, a second PCR was run for roughly 7 to 12 cycles. MiXCR, run by TCRdb on the 5' RACE reads, gives a single entry per CDR3 protein. The profile covers roughly 1,100,000 distinct CDR3 sequences, with under 30% appearing a single time and around 0.75% taken by the ten largest. These sequences were also reported in another study, on T cells of mothers and their children.

The specimen sequenced was blood. The receptors originated from a girl aged 2 to 9 in good health.

The V call is TRBV11-2, the J call TRBJ2-7; TRBD1 or TRBD2 may be the D gene (5 bases each). This CDR3 spans 15 amino acids. Germline loops: CDR1 SGHAT, CDR2 FQNNGV. V was trimmed by 5 bases and J by 3 bases, leaving 17 bases between them. The CDR3: CASSPGRTTYYEQYF. The CDR3 DNA sequence: TGTGCCAGCAGCCCGGGACGGACGACGTACTACGAGCAGTACTTC. The full variable domain, completed using reference TRBV11-2 and TRBJ2-7, is EAGVAQSPRYKIIEKRQSVAFWCNPISGHATLYWYQQILGQGPKLLIQFQNNGVVDDSQLPKDRFSAERLKGVDSTLKIQPAKLEDSAVYLCASSPGRTTYYEQYFGPGTRLTVT.

This clonotype was picked up one time. V is TRBV4-1 and J is TRBJ2-5; D ambiguous. The DNA matches TRBJ2-7 better at its end, which makes the J call doubtful. This CDR3 comprises 14 residues. Germline lookup yields CDR1 MGHRA and CDR2 YSYEKL. DNA for the CDR3: TGCGCCAGCAGCCAAGAAAGCATGTCCTACGAGCAGTACTTC. Its translation: CASSQESMSYEQYF.

The table lists this clonotype with a few counts. The J gene is TRBJ1-2, the V gene TRBV29-1, with D possibly being TRBD1 (5 bases). Germline lookup yields CDR1 SQVTM and CDR2 ANQGSEA. The V end was cut by 3 bases, the J end by 1 base, with 6 bases between. The CDR3 extends over 12 amino acids. In DNA, the CDR3 is TGCAGCGTTGAGGGGGATAACTATGGCTACACCTTC. Residues: CSVEGDNYGYTF. The full variable domain, rest sourced from reference TRBV29-1 and TRBJ1-2, is SAVISQKPSRDICQRGTSLTIQCQVDSQVTMMFWYRQQPGQSLTLIATANQGSEATYESGFVIDKFPISRPNLTFSTLTVSNMSPEDSSIYLCSVEGDNYGYTFGSGTRLTVV.

This chain joins TRBV6-1 and TRBJ1-5, with no clear D. This CDR3 region has 13 residues. CDR1 MNHNS and CDR2 SASEGT come from the germline V gene. Trimming pared 7 bases from V and 5 bases from J, leaving 12 bases between. CDR3 nucleotides: TGTGCCAGCATCATCGGGGAGGATCAGCCCCAGCATTTT. Protein sequence: CASIIGEDQPQHF.

CDR3 amino acids: CASSQDRGRRFEAFF. The CDR3 nucleotides are TGTGCCAGCAGCCAGGACAGGGGGCGACGGTTTGAAGCTTTCTTT. V usage is TRBV7-2 and J usage is TRBJ1-1, with 11 bases identical to TRBD1. The ends lost 5 bases at V and 7 bases at J; junction bases unmatched: 9. The germline gives CDR1 SGHTA, CDR2 FQGNSA. CDR3 size: 15 residues.

The chain has TRBV6-5 and TRBJ2-2, with D perhaps TRBD1 (5 bases). CDR1 is MNHEY, CDR2 SVGAGI, per germline. The V gene lost 8 bases and the J gene lost 4 bases, with 14 bases spanning the gap. The CDR3 spans 14 residues. CDR3: CASRPRQGTGELFF. The CDR3 nucleotides read TGTGCCAGCCGGCCCAGGCAGGGCACCGGGGAGCTGTTTTTT.

This clonotype has more than one count but fewer than ten. No conserved phenylalanine or tryptophan ends this CDR3, so it is likely a read error. The gene calls are TRBV9 and TRBJ2-3; D remains ambiguous. The germline gives CDR1 SGDLS, CDR2 YYNGEE. V was pared by 4 bases and J by 6 bases, with 12 bases between. The CDR3 is 13 residues long. The CDR3 nucleotides are TGTGCCAGCAGCAATCCGCTCGCGGATACGCAGTATCTT. Translation: CASSNPLADTQYL.

This clonotype came up a few times. The DNA of the CDR3 is TGTGCCAGCAGTGGAGATCAACGTGTGTACCAGTACTTC. This sequence encodes CASSGDQRVYQYF. The chain carries TRBV6-1 and TRBJ2-5, with D uncertain. Deletions cut 4 bases from V and 10 bases from J, with 16 bases between. CDR3 length equals 13 residues. Germline lookup yields CDR1 MNHNS and CDR2 SASEGT.

The CDR3 spells CASSLPENIQYF. The CDR3 DNA reads as TGTGCCAGCAGTTTACCTGAAAACATTCAGTACTTC. V and J are TRBV12-3 or TRBV12-4 and TRBJ2-4; D unresolved. The V and J ends lost 2 bases and 5 bases respectively, with 4 bases between them. The CDR3 is made up of 12 amino acids.